Shown below are 20 T cell receptor beta chains from a single sample sequenced in a study of T cell changes during pregnancy in multiple sclerosis. Sequencing was performed with immunoSEQ multiplex PCR; in TCRdb, only in-frame clones are kept and a portion is missing. The sample carries around 31,000 clones, about 92% recorded once. Source: CD4+ T cells from peripheral blood mononuclear cells, taken in the first trimester of pregnancy. Source of these receptors: a female donor with multiple sclerosis, enrolled in a pregnancy study.

By share, this clone counts as medium-sized. The chain links TRBV18 to TRBJ1-4, with 7 bases aligning to TRBD1. CDR1 and CDR2 (germline): KGHSH, LQKENI. J gave up 8 bases and V 6 bases, and 12 bases lay outside the gene matches. There are 15 residues in the CDR3. The CDR3 here is CASSQAGTAGEKLFF. The DNA of the CDR3 is TGTGCCAGCTCCCAGGCCGGGACAGCAGGCGAAAAACTGTTTTTT.

The genes are TRBV5-1 and TRBJ1-1, with a possible D match to TRBD1 (5 bases). The length of the CDR3 is 15 residues. Germline V gene lookup returns CDR1 SGHRS and CDR2 YFSETQ. The V end was cut by 2 bases, the J end by 2 bases, with 13 bases between. The CDR3 DNA reads as TGCGCCAGCAGCTTATTAGGGACTGCAAACACTGAAGCTTTCTTT. This gives the protein CASSLLGTANTEAFF.

The chain has TRBV2 and TRBJ1-2; the D gene is possibly TRBD1 (5 bases). Germline V lookup: CDR1 SNHLY, CDR2 FYNNEI. V was trimmed by 3 bases and J by 6 bases, leaving 8 bases between them. The CDR3 is 12 residues long. Here the CDR3 DNA reads TGTGCCAGCAGTGACACAGGAGATGGCTACACCTTC. It yields the protein CASSDTGDGYTF.

The V call is TRBV5-1, the J call TRBJ1-4; no clear D. Germline V CDR1 and CDR2: SGHRS, YFSETQ. The CDR3 is made up of 15 amino acids. V was shortened by 6 bases and J by 0 bases, with 12 bases between the two germline ends. This chain's CDR3 is CASTATPTTNEKLFF. The CDR3 DNA follows: TGCGCCAGCACCGCGACACCGACAACTAATGAAAAACTGTTTTTT.

The chain has TRBV5-6 and TRBJ1-1, with D tentatively TRBD1 (6 bases). CDR3 length: 15 amino acids. Trimming took 2 bases from V and 6 from J, leaving 17 bases between them. CDR1 is SGHDT and CDR2 is YYEEEE in the germline V gene. CDR3 region: CASSLVSGGIAEAFF. Here the CDR3 DNA reads TGTGCCAGCAGCTTAGTATCGGGGGGCATAGCTGAAGCTTTCTTT.

The rearrangement links TRBV4-3 to TRBJ2-3; a weak D match, TRBD2 (6 bases). This CDR3 has 15 amino acids. Germline V gene data show CDR1 as LGHNA and CDR2 as YSLEER. V gave up 3 bases and J gave up 4 bases, with 14 bases separating them. CDR3 in amino acids: CASSHAGLSSDTQYF. CDR3 nucleotide sequence: TGCGCCAGCAGCCACGCGGGGCTCAGCTCAGATACGCAGTATTTT.

The chain is built from TRBV30 and TRBJ1-1; D is unresolved. The CDR3 has 12 amino acids. Trimming pared 1 base from V and 6 bases from J, leaving 9 bases between. CDR1 is GTSNPN, CDR2 SVGIG, per germline (reference sequence). The CDR3 DNA sequence: TGTGCCTGGAGTGGAGGGTTGTCTGAAGCTTTCTTT. Translating gives CAWSGGLSEAFF.

The V call is TRBV5-1, the J call TRBJ1-3; D remains ambiguous. CDR3 length: 16 amino acids. Germline loops: CDR1 SGHRS, CDR2 YFSETQ. V was clipped by 0 bases and J by 2 bases, with 12 bases between them. CDR3: CASSLGVGIPGNTIYF. DNA of the CDR3: TGCGCCAGCAGCTTGGGTGTGGGCATACCTGGAAACACCATATATTTT.

The chain combines TRBV28 with TRBJ1-2; possible D gene TRBD1, 5 bases. Trimming shortened V by 10 bases and J by 4 bases, and 22 bases separated the two germline ends. The length of the CDR3 is 15 residues. Germline CDR1 MDHEN, CDR2 SYDVKM. Written as DNA, the CDR3 is TGTGCCACGGGTAGGGATGGGGCCGAAAGCTATGGCTACACCTTC. It encodes CATGRDGAESYGYTF.

This clone was picked up a small number of times. This sequence joins TRBV19 and TRBJ2-3, with 8 bases aligning to TRBD2. The CDR3 consists of 14 residues. V was clipped by 11 bases and J by 1 base; unmatched bases: 8. The germline CDR1 and CDR2 sequences are LNHDA and SQIVND (reference sequence). The CDR3 loop is CAAGRGAGTDTQYF. CDR3 sequence (DNA): TGTGCCGCCGGGAGGGGCGCAGGCACAGATACGCAGTATTTT.

J is TRBJ1-3 and V is TRBV4-2; maybe TRBD1 (5 bases). Germline CDR1 LGHNA, CDR2 YNFKEQ. V gave up 4 bases and J gave up 4 bases, with 8 bases separating them. The CDR3 spans 13 residues. The CDR3 loop reads CASSRDRGNTIYF. In nucleotides, the CDR3 is TGTGCCAGCAGCCGCGACAGAGGAAACACCATATATTTT.

The chain recombines TRBV30 with TRBJ2-1; 11 bases line up with TRBD2. This CDR3 comprises 15 residues. The germline CDR1 and CDR2 sequences are GTSNPN and SVGIG (reference sequence). The V segment lost 2 bases and the J segment 2 bases; nucleotides outside the gene matches: 2. This CDR3 is CAWSRGLAAYNEQFF. The CDR3, as DNA: TGTGCCTGGAGTAGGGGACTAGCGGCCTACAATGAGCAGTTCTTC.

The chain carries TRBV28 and TRBJ2-4, with D hard to call. The germline V gene has CDR1 MDHEN and CDR2 SYDVKM. Trimming left V 7 bases short and J 2 bases short, with 9 bases between. The CDR3 is made up of 13 amino acids. The CDR3 here is CASTPGTKNIQYF. The CDR3 coding sequence is TGTGCCAGCACCCCAGGCACCAAAAACATTCAGTACTTC.

V gene TRBV7-9 combines with J gene TRBJ2-3; TRBD1 is a possible D gene (6 bases). The germline V gene encodes CDR1 SEHNR and CDR2 FQNEAQ (reference sequence). Trimming left V 5 bases short and J 2 bases short, with 14 bases between. This CDR3 has 15 residues. The CDR3 sequence: CASSVRQAYTDTQYF. In DNA form, the CDR3 reads TGTGCCAGCAGCGTCCGACAGGCTTACACAGATACGCAGTATTTT.

This clone was seen just once. The rearrangement joins TRBV5-4 to TRBJ1-2, with TRBD1 as a possible D gene (6 bases). The length of the CDR3 is 15 residues. The V gene lost 4 bases and the J gene lost 5 bases, with 18 bases spanning the gap. The germline gives CDR1 SGHNT, CDR2 YYREEE (reference sequence). CDR3 region: CASSSGTHQGYGYTF. The CDR3 DNA is TGTGCCAGCAGCAGCGGGACACATCAGGGGTATGGCTACACCTTC.

This sequence joins TRBV6-4 and TRBJ2-3, with TRBD2 matching over 11 bases. The CDR3 consists of 17 residues. The V segment lost 7 bases and the J segment 0 bases; nucleotides outside the gene matches: 9. CDR1 and CDR2 from the germline V gene are MRHNA and SNTAGT. This CDR3 is CASILLSGGVSTDTQYF. The CDR3 bases are TGTGCCAGCATACTACTTAGCGGGGGGGTGAGCACAGATACGCAGTATTTT.

The chain employs TRBV2 and TRBJ2-1; no definite D call. The germline V gene has CDR1 SNHLY and CDR2 FYNNEI. This CDR3 spans 16 amino acids. Trimming stripped 4 bases from V and 0 bases from J, with 13 bases between. CDR3 nucleotide sequence: TGTGCCAGCAGTGTATCCCCTCCGAGCTCCTACAATGAGCAGTTCTTC. Residues: CASSVSPPSSYNEQFF.

The chain employs TRBV7-9 and TRBJ1-5; 9 bases fit TRBD1. The V gene's germline CDR1 is SEHNR and CDR2 FQNEAQ (reference sequence). The length of the CDR3 is 17 residues. V trimming: 5 bases; J trimming: 3 bases; junction bases outside the gene matches: 11. CDR3 amino acids: CASSRDREDWANQPQHF. The CDR3 DNA reads as TGTGCCAGCAGCCGGGACAGGGAGGACTGGGCCAATCAGCCCCAGCATTTT.

V is TRBV9 and J is TRBJ2-1, with D perhaps matching TRBD2 (6 bases). Trimming cost V 3 bases and J 0 bases, with 10 bases left between them. Germline lookup yields CDR1 SGDLS and CDR2 YYNGEE. This CDR3 is 15 amino acids long. CDR3 loop: CASSGGTSSYNEQFF. The CDR3 coding sequence is TGTGCCAGCAGCGGCGGGACTTCCTCCTACAATGAGCAGTTCTTC.

The genes are TRBV29-1 and TRBJ1-2; D is ambiguous. The CDR3 is 13 amino acids. The V gene lost 4 bases and the J gene lost 4 bases, with 13 bases spanning the gap. Germline V gene lookup returns CDR1 SQVTM and CDR2 ANQGSEA. The CDR3 protein is CSVGANPSYGYTF. CDR3 nucleotide sequence: TGCAGCGTTGGGGCAAACCCCTCCTATGGCTACACCTTC.